This TCR beta chain stems from a study of shared clonotypes between healthy human individuals. Each subset's genomic DNA was split evenly across several immunoSEQ plates. The repertoire was sequenced with immunoSEQ multiplex PCR; TCRdb's copy has only in-frame clones and lacks some. The repertoire consists of about 2.1 million clones, with over 85% occurring once and the leading ten covering more than 1.5%. The V end lost 4 bases, the J end lost 7 bases, and 9 bases lay between the germline ends. Germline assignment: CDR1 SGDLS and CDR2 YYNGEE. This CDR3 has 12 residues. In the naive CD8 group, cells lacked CD45RO and were positively selected for CCR7, so terminally differentiated effector memory CD45RA+ cells were left out.

The origin of this receptor is a young man in good health. Some clones in this sample may be carry-over from other donors' samples. This chain links TRBV9 with TRBJ2-1; unclear D gene. Sample: naive CD8+ T cells from PBMCs. CDR3 region: CASSLRGNEQFF. CDR3 DNA: TGTGCCAGCAGCTTACGCGGTAATGAGCAGTTCTTC.